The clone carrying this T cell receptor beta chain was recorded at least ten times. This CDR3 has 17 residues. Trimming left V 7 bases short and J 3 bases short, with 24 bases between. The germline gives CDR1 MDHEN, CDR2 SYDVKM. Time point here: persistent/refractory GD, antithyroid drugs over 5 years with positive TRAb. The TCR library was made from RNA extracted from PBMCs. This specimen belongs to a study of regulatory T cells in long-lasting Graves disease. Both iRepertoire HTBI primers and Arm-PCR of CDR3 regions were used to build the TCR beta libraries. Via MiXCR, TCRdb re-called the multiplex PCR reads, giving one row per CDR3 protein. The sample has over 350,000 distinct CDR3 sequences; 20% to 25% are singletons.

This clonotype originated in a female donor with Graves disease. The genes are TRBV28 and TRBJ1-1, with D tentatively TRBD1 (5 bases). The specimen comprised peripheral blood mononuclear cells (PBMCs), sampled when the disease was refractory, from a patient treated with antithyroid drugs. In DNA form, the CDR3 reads TGTGCCAGCACCTCTTCGGGGGGAGAATATGTGGACACTGAAGCTTTCTTT. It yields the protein CASTSSGGEYVDTEAFF.